The rows below give T cell receptor beta chains drawn from one sample of a study of T cell responses to AZD1222 COVID-19 vaccine. Assay: immunoSEQ multiplex PCR; the TCRdb copy retains only in-frame clones and omits some. The sample shows 120,000 or so clones, roughly 87% of them seen only once. The sample here was peripheral blood, taken on day 0 of MenACWY control vaccination. These receptors were collected from an adult in good health. CDR3s include the opening cysteine and the closing phenylalanine or tryptophan. The order of the fields is D gene, V gene, clone size, J gene, CDR3 DNA, CDR3 protein. D genes are given only for firm matches. Size is stated for part of the rows, as once, few or many counts, or as a class when the clone is expanded.

TRBD2	TRBV11-2	.	TRBJ2-1	TGTGCCAGCAGCTTAAGCCTAGCGGGACTTTACAATGAGCAGTTCTTC	CASSLSLAGLYNEQFF
.	TRBV28	.	TRBJ1-2	TGTGCCAGCACCCCGGGAGGGACAACTAACTATGGCTACACCTTC	CASTPGGTTNYGYTF
TRBD1	TRBV24-1	.	TRBJ2-2	TGTGCCACCAGCTCGGCAGGGGGAACCGGGGAGCTGTTTTTT	CATSSAGGTGELFF
.	TRBV7-6	.	TRBJ2-7	TGTGCCAGCAGCGAGGCGGGGAGCAAGTCCTACGAGCAGTACTTC	CASSEAGSKSYEQYF
.	TRBV6-5	.	TRBJ1-2	TGTGCCAGCAGTTACGGGGGCAACAACTATGGCTACACCTTC	CASSYGGNNYGYTF
TRBD1	TRBV7-2	.	TRBJ1-5	TGTGCCAGCAGCTACCTCGGGACAGGGGTCCAGCCCCAGCATTTT	CASSYLGTGVQPQHF
.	TRBV28	.	TRBJ1-6	TGTGCCAGCAGCTTAACCCAGGGTCTCAATTCACCCCTCCACTTT	CASSLTQGLNSPLHF
.	TRBV28	.	TRBJ1-2	TGTGCCAGCGCCCGACAGGACTATGGCTACACCTTC	CASARQDYGYTF
.	TRBV7-2	.	TRBJ1-6	TGTGCCAGCAGCTTATGGACACTTAATAATTCACCCCTCCACTTT	CASSLWTLNNSPLHF
.	TRBV28	few	TRBJ1-3	TGTGCCAGCAGTGAACTGCGGTCTGGAAACACCATATATTTT	CASSELRSGNTIYF
.	TRBV7-9	.	TRBJ1-1	TGTGCCAGCAGCTTAGAGCGGAACAGGCTAGCTTTCTTT	CASSLERNRLAFF
.	TRBV6-5	few	TRBJ1-2	TGTGCCAGCAGCCGCCGAGAGGGCGCGAATAGCTACACCTTC	CASSRREGANSYTF
TRBD1	TRBV5-1	.	TRBJ1-4	TGCGCCAGCAGCTTGCGAAGGGGGCCGTCAACTAATGAAAAACTGTTTTTT	CASSLRRGPSTNEKLFF
TRBD2	TRBV3-1/TRBV3-2	.	TRBJ2-3	TGTGCCAGCAGCCTCGGTTTAGCGGGAGGTCCAGATACGCAGTATTTT	CASSLGLAGGPDTQYF
.	TRBV5-5	.	TRBJ1-5	TGTGCCAGCAGCTTGGATGGGTCGGGCAATCAGCCCCAGCATTTT	CASSLDGSGNQPQHF
.	TRBV6-4	.	TRBJ2-5	TGTGCCAGCAGTGACCCAGCAATCTCTCGGGAGACCCAGTACTTC	CASSDPAISRETQYF
.	TRBV5-6	few	TRBJ1-5	TGTGCCAGCAGCTTGAGGGGAGGTGGCAATCAGCCCCAGCATTTT	CASSLRGGGNQPQHF
.	TRBV7-7	.	TRBJ2-1	TGTGCCAGCAGCACAGGGCGGCTGTATGAGCAGTTCTTC	CASSTGRLYEQFF
TRBD1	TRBV28	.	TRBJ2-7	TGTGCCAGCAGTTTAGCAGGGACAGGCTCCTACGAGCAGTACTTC	CASSLAGTGSYEQYF
TRBD2	TRBV4-2	.	TRBJ2-7	TGTGCCAGCAGCCAAGTGGGACTAGCGGATCCAGCCTACGAGCAGTACTTC	CASSQVGLADPAYEQYF
TRBD2	TRBV2	.	TRBJ2-2	TGTGCCAGCAGCCTACTAGGTACTAGCGGCGGGGAGCTGTTTTTT	CASSLLGTSGGELFF
.	TRBV18	once	TRBJ1-5	TGTGCCAGCTCCCCAGACCGAAATCAGCCCCAGCATTTT	CASSPDRNQPQHF
TRBD2	TRBV11-2	.	TRBJ2-1	TGTGCCAGCAGCTTAAGGTGGACGGGAGGGCCGTACAATGAGCAGTTCTTC	CASSLRWTGGPYNEQFF
.	TRBV5-5	many	TRBJ2-5	TGTGCCAGCAGCCTGGACGGCCAAGAGACCCAGTACTTC	CASSLDGQETQYF
TRBD1	TRBV7-8	.	TRBJ2-5	TGTGCCAGCAGTAGGGACAGAGGAGAGACCCAGTACTTC	CASSRDRGETQYF
TRBD1	TRBV30	.	TRBJ1-3	TGTGCCTGGAGACAGGGGAGGGTCGGAAACACCATATATTTT	CAWRQGRVGNTIYF
TRBD2	TRBV14	.	TRBJ2-3	TGTGCCAGCAGCCAAGGGAGGAGCGGGGCTACTAGCACAGATACGCAGTATTTT	CASSQGRSGATSTDTQYF
.	TRBV11-2	.	TRBJ2-2	TGTGCCAGCAGCTTACACACCGGGGAGCTGTTTTTT	CASSLHTGELFF
.	TRBV28	.	TRBJ2-2	TGTGCCAGCAGTTTAAGTGGGCGGGCCGGGGAGCTGTTTTTT	CASSLSGRAGELFF
.	TRBV5-1	.	TRBJ2-3	TGCGCCAGCAGCGCTCGGACTATACCGATTAGCACAGATACGCAGTATTTT	CASSARTIPISTDTQYF
.	TRBV28	.	TRBJ1-6	TGTGCCAGCAGTTTATCGGGTTCACCCCTCCACTTT	CASSLSGSPLHF
.	TRBV7-9	.	TRBJ1-1	TGTGCCAGCAGCTTAGAATGGCCGGGGAGAGCTGAAGCTTTCTTT	CASSLEWPGRAEAFF
.	TRBV2	.	TRBJ2-7	TGTGCCAGCAGCTTTACGGGACGGAACTACGAGCAGTACTTC	CASSFTGRNYEQYF
TRBD1	TRBV5-1	.	TRBJ2-5	TGCGCCAGCAGCCTTACGACAGGGGGGGAGACCCAGTACTTC	CASSLTTGGETQYF
.	TRBV7-9	few	TRBJ2-7	TGTGCCAGCAGCTCTCCGCTAGCCTACGAGCAGTACTTC	CASSSPLAYEQYF
TRBD1	TRBV7-2	.	TRBJ2-5	TGTGCCAGCAGCTTTTCAGGGGGCGCGGAGACCCAGTACTTC	CASSFSGGAETQYF
.	TRBV6-5	.	TRBJ2-2	TGTGCCAGCAGTTACTCCACGCCCAGCAACACCGGGGAGCTGTTTTTT	CASSYSTPSNTGELFF
TRBD1	TRBV7-9	.	TRBJ1-4	TGTGCCAGCAGCCCGGACAGGGGAGTTAATGAAAAACTGTTTTTT	CASSPDRGVNEKLFF
TRBD2	TRBV6-4	once	TRBJ2-1	TGTGCCAGCAGTGAGCTAGCGGGAGGCTACAATGAGCAGTTCTTC	CASSELAGGYNEQFF
.	TRBV28	once	TRBJ2-5	TGTGCCAGCAATAAAAAGGGAAGGAAGGAGACCCAGTACTTC	CASNKKGRKETQYF
.	TRBV28	.	TRBJ1-2	TGTGCCAGTGGACAGTTCGGGCACTATGGCTACACCTTC	CASGQFGHYGYTF
.	TRBV15	.	TRBJ1-5	TGTGCCACCAGAAGAGGGGGGAGCAATCAGCCCCAGCATTTT	CATRRGGSNQPQHF
TRBD1	TRBV29-1	once	TRBJ1-1	TGCAGCGTCGGGACAGGGGGCGCTGGGTCTGCTTTCTTT	CSVGTGGAGSAFF
TRBD2	TRBV6-4	.	TRBJ2-1	TGTGCCAGCAGTGACTCGATTGTCCTAGCGGGGGGCCGACCCCAGTTCTTC	CASSDSIVLAGGRPQFF
.	TRBV23-1	.	TRBJ2-3	TGCGCCAGCAGTCGTAGGGGGGAGCCCGGTACGCAGTATTTT	CASSRRGEPGTQYF
TRBD1	TRBV14	once	TRBJ2-7	TGTGCCAGCAGCTGGACAGGCCCCTACGAGCAGTACTTC	CASSWTGPYEQYF
.	TRBV29-1	.	TRBJ2-2	TGCAGCGGGGTAGAAAACACCGGGGAGCTGTTTTTT	CSGVENTGELFF
.	TRBV19	.	TRBJ2-1	TGTGCCAGTAGTTTTGGCGCGAGCCCCGACAATGAGCAGTTCTTC	CASSFGASPDNEQFF
TRBD1	TRBV7-9	.	TRBJ1-1	TGTGCCAGCAGCTGGGGGACAGTTCCTGAAGCTTTCTTT	CASSWGTVPEAFF
TRBD2	TRBV20-1	.	TRBJ2-5	TGCAGTGCTAGTCGGGCTAGCGGGAGTTTTGTGGAGACCCAGTACTTC	CSASRASGSFVETQYF
TRBD1	TRBV23-1	.	TRBJ1-5	TGCGCCAGCAGTCACACCGGGACAGGGCTCATTTATAGCAATCAGCCCCAGCATTTT	CASSHTGTGLIYSNQPQHF
.	TRBV18	.	TRBJ1-4	TGTGCCAGCTCCCGCCTGGCGTCTAATGAAAAACTGTTTTTT	CASSRLASNEKLFF
.	TRBV28	.	TRBJ2-3	TGTGCCAGCAGTACCAGTTCGGGGTCCACAGATACGCAGTATTTT	CASSTSSGSTDTQYF